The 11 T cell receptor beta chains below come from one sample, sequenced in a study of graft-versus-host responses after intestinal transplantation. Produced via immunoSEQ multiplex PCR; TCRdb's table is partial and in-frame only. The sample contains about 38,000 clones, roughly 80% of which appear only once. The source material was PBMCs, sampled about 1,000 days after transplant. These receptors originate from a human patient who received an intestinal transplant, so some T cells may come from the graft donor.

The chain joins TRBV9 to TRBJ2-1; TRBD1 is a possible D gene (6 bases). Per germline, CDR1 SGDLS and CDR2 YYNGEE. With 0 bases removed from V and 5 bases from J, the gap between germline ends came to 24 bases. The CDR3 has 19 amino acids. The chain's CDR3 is CASSVAISTRDTQDNEQFF. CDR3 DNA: TGTGCCAGCAGCGTAGCCATCTCAACCCGGGACACACAAGACAATGAGCAGTTCTTC. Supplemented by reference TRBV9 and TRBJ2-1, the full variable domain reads DSGVTQTPKHLITATGQRVTLRCSPRSGDLSVYWYQQSLDQGLQFLIQYYNGEERAKGNILERFSAQQFPDLHSELNLSSLELGDSALYFCASSVAISTRDTQDNEQFFGPGTRLTVL.

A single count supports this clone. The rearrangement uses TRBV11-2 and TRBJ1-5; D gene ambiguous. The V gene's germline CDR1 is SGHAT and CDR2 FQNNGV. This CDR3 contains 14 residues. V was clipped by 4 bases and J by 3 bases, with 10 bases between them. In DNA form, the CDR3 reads TGTGCCAGCAGCTCCGGGCCAGACAATCAGCCCCAGCATTTT. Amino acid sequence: CASSSGPDNQPQHF. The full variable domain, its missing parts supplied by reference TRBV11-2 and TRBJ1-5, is EAGVAQSPRYKIIEKRQSVAFWCNPISGHATLYWYQQILGQGPKLLIQFQNNGVVDDSQLPKDRFSAERLKGVDSTLKIQPAKLEDSAVYLCASSSGPDNQPQHFGDGTRLSIL.

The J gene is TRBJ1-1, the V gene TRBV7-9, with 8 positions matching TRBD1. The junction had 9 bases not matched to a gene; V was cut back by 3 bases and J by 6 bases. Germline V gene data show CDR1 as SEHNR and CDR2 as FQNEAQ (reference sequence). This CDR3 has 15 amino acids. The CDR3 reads CASSFPQGARAEAFF. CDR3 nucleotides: TGTGCCAGCAGCTTCCCTCAGGGGGCGCGGGCTGAAGCTTTCTTT.

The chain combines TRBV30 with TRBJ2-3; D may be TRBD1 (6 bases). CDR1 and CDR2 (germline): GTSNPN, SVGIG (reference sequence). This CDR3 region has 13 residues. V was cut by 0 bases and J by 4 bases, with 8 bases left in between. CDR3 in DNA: TGTGCCTGGAGTGTACAGGGTCCAGATACGCAGTATTTT. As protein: CAWSVQGPDTQYF.

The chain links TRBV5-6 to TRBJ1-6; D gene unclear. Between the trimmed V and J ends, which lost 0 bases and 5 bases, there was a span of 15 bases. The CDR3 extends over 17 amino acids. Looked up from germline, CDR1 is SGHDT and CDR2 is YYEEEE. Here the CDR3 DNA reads TGTGCCAGCAGCTTGGGGGAAGTCCGGAGGGATAATTCACCCCTCCACTTT. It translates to CASSLGEVRRDNSPLHF.

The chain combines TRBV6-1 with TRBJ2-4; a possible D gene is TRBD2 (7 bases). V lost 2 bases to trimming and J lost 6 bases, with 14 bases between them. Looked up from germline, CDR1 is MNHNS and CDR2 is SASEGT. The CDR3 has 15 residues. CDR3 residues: CASSESSGGSNIQYF. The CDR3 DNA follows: TGTGCCAGCAGTGAATCGTCGGGGGGCTCAAACATTCAGTACTTC.

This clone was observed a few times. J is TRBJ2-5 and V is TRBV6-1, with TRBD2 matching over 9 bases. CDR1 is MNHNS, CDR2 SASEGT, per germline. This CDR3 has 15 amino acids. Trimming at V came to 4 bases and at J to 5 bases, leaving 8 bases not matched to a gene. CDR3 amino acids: CASSGFAGGPETQYF. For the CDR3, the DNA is TGTGCCAGCAGTGGCTTCGCGGGGGGGCCGGAGACCCAGTACTTC.

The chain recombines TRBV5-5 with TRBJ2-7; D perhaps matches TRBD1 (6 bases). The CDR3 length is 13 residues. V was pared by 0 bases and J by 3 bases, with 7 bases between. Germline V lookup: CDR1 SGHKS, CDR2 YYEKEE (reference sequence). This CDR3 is CASSLEQGYEQYF. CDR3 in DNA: TGTGCCAGCAGCTTGGAACAGGGCTACGAGCAGTACTTC. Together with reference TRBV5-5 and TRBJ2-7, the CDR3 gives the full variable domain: DAGVTQSPTHLIKTRGQQVTLRCSPISGHKSVSWYQQVLGQGPQFIFQYYEKEERGRGNFPDRFSARQFPNYSSELNVNALLLGDSALYLCASSLEQGYEQYFGPGTRLTVT.

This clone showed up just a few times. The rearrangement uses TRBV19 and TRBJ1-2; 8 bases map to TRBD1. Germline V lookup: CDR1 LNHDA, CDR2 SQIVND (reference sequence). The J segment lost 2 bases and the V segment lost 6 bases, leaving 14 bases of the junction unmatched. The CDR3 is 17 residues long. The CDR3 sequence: CASSLTGTGGQNYGYTF. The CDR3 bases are TGTGCCAGTAGCCTGACGGGCACAGGGGGGCAGAACTATGGCTACACCTTC.

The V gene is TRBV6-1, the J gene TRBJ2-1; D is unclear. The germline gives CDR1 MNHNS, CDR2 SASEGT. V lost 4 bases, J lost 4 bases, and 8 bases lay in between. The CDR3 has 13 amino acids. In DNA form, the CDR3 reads TGTGCCAGCAGTGGTAGCCAGTACAATGAGCAGTTCTTC. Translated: CASSGSQYNEQFF.

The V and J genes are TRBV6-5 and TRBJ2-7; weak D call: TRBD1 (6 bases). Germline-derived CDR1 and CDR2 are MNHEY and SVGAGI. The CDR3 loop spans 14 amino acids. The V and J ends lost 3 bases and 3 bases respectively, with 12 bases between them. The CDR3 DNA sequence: TGTGCCAGCAGTTATTGGCCAGGGGACTACGAGCAGTACTTC. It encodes CASSYWPGDYEQYF.